The sequence of this T cell receptor beta chain was determined in a study of T cell repertoires in cytomegalovirus infection. Study details: Signatures in public TCR beta sequences pointed to both CMV infection and matching HLA type.

Germline V gives CDR1 DFQATT, CDR2 SNEGSKA (reference sequence). The CDR3 is 15 amino acids. With 6 bases clipped from V and 0 bases from J, the junction kept 10 bases outside the gene matches. In this sample, this clonotype turned up many times. What it binds is unknown. TCRdb reprocessed the reads via MiXCR and lists one record per CDR3 protein. The sample lists approximately 270,000 distinct CDR3 sequences; 20% to 25% were seen once. The V gene is TRBV20-1, the J gene TRBJ1-1; 7 positions match TRBD1. The material was cultured PBMCs, obtained from culture after CMV antigen stimulation. The receptor was derived from a human donor in good health (CMV status not recorded). Some clones in this sample may be carry-over from other donors' samples. This chain's CDR3 is CSAIRDSVMNTEAFF. CDR3 nucleotide sequence: TGCAGTGCAATCCGGGACAGCGTCATGAACACTGAAGCTTTCTTT.